This is a list of T cell receptor beta chains from one sample in a study of T cells after posttransplantation cyclophosphamide. Using immunoSEQ multiplex PCR, the repertoire was profiled, and TCRdb retains in-frame clones only, with some absent. There are 40,000 to 60,000 clones in the sample, none observed a single time. The sample taken for sequencing was PBMCs. All receptors derive from a man in his forties in good health, CMV-negative, and a related stem cell transplant donor. Both conserved end residues are trimmed from each CDR3.

V gene	J gene	CDR3 protein
TRBV28	TRBJ2-1	ASSLPTAGGPNEQF
TRBV15	TRBJ1-4	ATSRDWGVSEKLF
TRBV6-5	TRBJ2-7	ASSTGRGVSVEQY
TRBV19	NA	ASSPGTGSEQY
TRBV4-2	TRBJ1-3	ASSQDRGAGNTIY
TRBV11-2	TRBJ1-5	ASSLDLGLAQPQH
TRBV25-1	TRBJ1-1	ASSQNMNTEAF
TRBV19	TRBJ2-7	ASKDRGVSYEQY
TRBV5-4	TRBJ2-1	ASSPGLAGGYNEQF
TRBV10-3	TRBJ1-5	AISDSRVRGGNQPQH
TRBV4-2	TRBJ1-5	ASSHELRGQGLNQPQH
TRBV6-5	TRBJ1-2	ASSEKGPGGGYT
TRBV5-6	TRBJ2-7	ASSAGQGASYEQY
TRBV4-1	TRBJ2-3	ASSQVVAGADTDTQY
TRBV7-2	TRBJ2-6	ASSGTASGANVLT
TRBV27	TRBJ2-7	ASSLRLAGAEQY
TRBV11-2	TRBJ2-3	ASRRDTQY
TRBV27	TRBJ1-2	ASSFRQNYGYT
TRBV25-1	TRBJ1-1	ASSWGRTEAF
TRBV27	TRBJ2-7	ASRARGTGGSYEQY
TRBV7-2	TRBJ2-7	ASSLLLAGGPDSYEQY
TRBV9	TRBJ1-2	ASSPAGLGGYGYT
TRBV7-2	TRBJ2-2	ALTTGGELF
TRBV19	TRBJ2-7	ASLRQGSHEQY
TRBV11-2	TRBJ2-6	ASSFFMGVANVLT
TRBV6-1	TRBJ1-1	ASSEMRGGLTEAF
TRBV25-1	TRBJ1-1	ASSGLLVNTEAF
TRBV11-2	TRBJ2-1	ASSLLAGAVHEQF
TRBV14	TRBJ2-1	ASSLQGPPYNEQF
TRBV7-9	TRBJ2-3	ASSLMRSGADTQY
TRBV5-6	TRBJ1-5	ASSWRFAGNQPQH
TRBV4-1	TRBJ1-4	ASSPTGNFGEKLF
TRBV7-9	TRBJ1-2	ASSPSTGWNYGYT
TRBV11-2	TRBJ2-2	ASSIAYSGGNTGELF